This T cell receptor (beta chain) was documented in a study of response to subunit inactivated influenza vaccine. Notes on this clonotype: The antigen is undetermined.

General study points: New T cells are recruited in small numbers by each seasonal influenza vaccination, according to the authors' suggestion.

Deletions cut 3 bases from V and 1 base from J, with 7 bases between. The CDR3 has 13 amino acids. Germline CDR1 and CDR2: MNHEY and SVGEGT. Using its own MiXCR run on the RT-PCR reads, TCRdb lists one record per CDR3 protein. The table lists around 200,000 distinct CDR3 sequences, roughly an eighth of them singletons. This chain connects TRBV6-2 or TRBV6-3 to TRBJ2-7; weak D call: TRBD1 (5 bases). The sequenced sample was CD8+ T cells sorted from PBMCs, obtained roughly 5 days after vaccination. This receptor was obtained from a middle-aged man who received an inactivated influenza vaccine. For the CDR3, the DNA is TGTGCCAGCAGTTATGCAGGGTCCTACGAGCAGTACTTC. Its protein is CASSYAGSYEQYF.